Below are 30 T cell receptor beta chains sequenced from a single sample in a study of blood T cell repertoires in COVID-19. Profiled with immunoSEQ multiplex PCR; TCRdb holds only in-frame clones, not every one. The table lists about 160,000 clones, approximately 85% of them singletons. Sequenced material: peripheral blood. The receptors originated from a man older than 75 with COVID-19, enrolled during active disease.

J is TRBJ1-1 and V is TRBV4-2, with TRBD1 identical over 7 bases. The junction had 5 bases not matched to a gene; V was cut back by 4 bases and J by 6 bases. This CDR3 spans 13 amino acids. The germline V gene encodes CDR1 LGHNA and CDR2 YNFKEQ. The CDR3 here is CASSPRQGAEAFF. For the CDR3, the DNA is TGTGCCAGCAGCCCCCGACAGGGAGCTGAAGCTTTCTTT.

The chain couples TRBV6-1 to TRBJ1-5; D remains unclear. CDR3 length: 15 amino acids. V was clipped by 2 bases and J by 7 bases, with 15 bases between them. The germline CDR1 and CDR2 sequences are MNHNS and SASEGT. CDR3 amino acids: CASSEITAGGQPQHF. Written as DNA, the CDR3 is TGTGCCAGCAGTGAAATAACAGCGGGAGGACAGCCCCAGCATTTT.

The chain uses TRBV13 and TRBJ2-5; 8 bases match TRBD2. The junction had 8 bases not matched to a gene; V was cut back by 0 bases and J by 5 bases. Germline V gene lookup returns CDR1 PRHDT and CDR2 FYEKMQ (reference sequence). CDR3 length equals 16 residues. In DNA form, the CDR3 reads TGTGCCAGCAGCTTAGGAGACGGGGGGGCCGCCGAGACCCAGTACTTC. Translation: CASSLGDGGAAETQYF.

Notes on this clone: This sample includes further DNA sequences coding for the same CDR3. The chain couples TRBV11-2 to TRBJ1-5, with 8 bases matching TRBD1. CDR1 and CDR2 (germline): SGHAT, FQNNGV. Trimming took 5 bases from V and 5 from J; bases not matched to a gene: 2. There are 13 residues in the CDR3. The CDR3 region has the DNA TGTGCCAGCAGCGAGGACAGGGATCAGCCCCAGCATTTT. Amino acid sequence: CASSEDRDQPQHF.

This clone occurred a few times. The chain is built from TRBV18 and TRBJ1-5, with 7 bases fitting TRBD1. The CDR3 is 13 amino acids. The germline gives CDR1 KGHSH, CDR2 LQKENI. The ends lost 4 bases at V and 6 bases at J; junction bases unmatched: 3. CDR3 protein: CASSLQGSQPQHF. CDR3 DNA: TGTGCCAGCTCACTACAGGGGTCTCAGCCCCAGCATTTT.

The V and J genes are TRBV5-1 and TRBJ1-1, with unresolved D. Trimming left V 2 bases short and J 5 bases short, with 10 bases between. Germline loops: CDR1 SGHRS, CDR2 YFSETQ. The CDR3 has 13 residues. The DNA of the CDR3 is TGCGCCAGCAGCTTCACCGGGGTGACTGAAGCTTTCTTT. It codes for CASSFTGVTEAFF.

The chain employs TRBV5-4 and TRBJ1-2; 11 positions agree with TRBD1. There are 17 residues in the CDR3. The J segment lost 8 bases and the V segment lost 1 base, leaving 13 bases of the junction unmatched. Germline V gives CDR1 SGHNT, CDR2 YYREEE (reference sequence). The CDR3 nucleotides read TGTGCCAGCAGCTTGCCGCCTGGGGTGGACAGGGGGCGAGGCTACACCTTC. It encodes CASSLPPGVDRGRGYTF.

V is TRBV6-6 and J is TRBJ1-3; D possibly corresponds to TRBD1 (6 bases). Trimming took off 7 bases at V and 4 bases at J, with 20 bases between the two ends. The V gene's germline CDR1 is MNHNY and CDR2 SVGAGI (reference sequence). CDR3 length: 16 amino acids. The CDR3 nucleotides are TGTGCCAGCACCTCGATGGGGGGGGCGCGAGGAAACACCATATATTTT. Its translation: CASTSMGGARGNTIYF.

In its sample, this clone was seen a few times. The rearrangement links TRBV5-4 to TRBJ1-6, with TRBD1 matching 9 bases. Germline V gives CDR1 SGHNT, CDR2 YYREEE (reference sequence). CDR3 length: 15 residues. V trimming: 4 bases; J trimming: 6 bases; junction bases outside the gene matches: 5. The DNA for the CDR3 is TGTGCCAGCAGCCAGAGGGACAGGGTTAATTCACCCCTCCACTTT. This translates into CASSQRDRVNSPLHF.

V and J are TRBV24-1 and TRBJ1-2; 10 bases are a match to TRBD1. The V gene end was trimmed by 3 bases and the J gene end by 7 bases; junction bases not matched to a gene: 7. Germline V gives CDR1 KGHDR, CDR2 SFDVKD. The CDR3 has 15 amino acids. The CDR3 region is CATSDGGQGVSGYTF. CDR3 coding DNA: TGTGCCACCAGTGATGGAGGACAGGGGGTATCTGGCTACACCTTC.

The chain recombines TRBV5-1 with TRBJ2-2, with a weak D call TRBD2 (7 bases). Germline V gene lookup returns CDR1 SGHRS and CDR2 YFSETQ. Trimming took 7 bases from V and 1 from J, leaving 14 bases between them. This CDR3 spans 15 amino acids. CDR3 sequence (DNA): TGCGCCAGCGGGGGGGGCCGCGAGAACACCGGGGAGCTGTTTTTT. This gives the protein CASGGGRENTGELFF.

Details on this clone: Other nucleotide sequences from this sample produce the same CDR3. The chain recombines TRBV9 with TRBJ1-1; D remains ambiguous. Trimming took off 0 bases at V and 4 bases at J, with 10 bases between the two ends. The CDR3 is 14 residues long. Germline V gene sequence: CDR1 SGDLS, CDR2 YYNGEE. This CDR3 reads CASSVVQVGTEAFF. Here the CDR3 DNA reads TGTGCCAGCAGCGTAGTTCAGGTTGGCACTGAAGCTTTCTTT.

This clone was seen just once. The CDR3 reads CASSPGGGNYNSPLHF. The CDR3 DNA reads TGTGCCAGCAGCCCCGGGGGGGGAAATTATAATTCACCCCTCCACTTT. V and J are TRBV28 and TRBJ1-6; TRBD1 might be the D (5 bases). V lost 6 bases and J lost 4, with 16 bases in between. Per the germline V gene, CDR1 is MDHEN and CDR2 is SYDVKM. The CDR3 covers 16 residues.

The chain links TRBV6-5 to TRBJ1-5, with a tentative D call TRBD1 (5 bases). Deletions cut 7 bases from V and 4 bases from J, with 17 bases between. CDR1 and CDR2 from the germline V gene are MNHEY and SVGAGI. CDR3 length: 15 amino acids. CDR3 coding DNA: TGTGCCAGCACGGGGGACTTACAGCCTAATCAGCCCCAGCATTTT. This gives the protein CASTGDLQPNQPQHF.

The chain links TRBV6-6 to TRBJ2-7; TRBD1 might be the D (5 bases). V lost 3 bases to trimming and J lost 3 bases, with 9 bases between them. The CDR3 covers 13 residues. Germline values: CDR1 MNHNY, CDR2 SVGAGI (reference sequence). The CDR3 bases are TGTGCCAGCAGTTATTCGACAGTCTACGAGCAGTACTTC. Translated: CASSYSTVYEQYF.

V and J are TRBV2 and TRBJ2-1, with 10 bases identical to TRBD2. V was clipped by 1 base and J by 3 bases; unmatched bases: 3. Germline V CDR1 and CDR2: SNHLY, FYNNEI. The CDR3 extends over 16 amino acids. The CDR3 bases are TGTGCCAGCAGTGAAGAGGGACTAGCGAGCTACAATGAGCAGTTCTTC. Translating gives CASSEEGLASYNEQFF.

V usage is TRBV6-1 and J usage is TRBJ1-5, with D maybe TRBD1 (6 bases). The length of the CDR3 is 13 residues. V was pared by 6 bases and J by 6 bases, with 12 bases between. The germline CDR1 and CDR2 sequences are MNHNS and SASEGT. The CDR3 protein is CASSRGNGQPQHF. DNA of the CDR3: TGTGCCAGCAGCAGGGGAAACGGTCAGCCCCAGCATTTT.

The chain has TRBV10-3 and TRBJ1-1; D is uncertain. CDR1 is ENHRY and CDR2 is SYGVKD in the germline V gene. This CDR3 is 17 amino acids long. V lost 3 bases to trimming and J lost 4 bases, with 21 bases between them. CDR3 coding DNA: TGTGCCATCAGTGATCTGGGAGTACGCCTGACGGGCACTGAAGCTTTCTTT. Protein product: CAISDLGVRLTGTEAFF.

V is TRBV6-1 and J is TRBJ1-2; TRBD1 aligns across 10 bases. The CDR3 has 15 residues. The junction had 5 bases not matched to a gene; V was cut back by 3 bases and J by 4 bases. The germline gives CDR1 MNHNS, CDR2 SASEGT. The CDR3 spells CASSERTGGFYGYTF. CDR3 DNA sequence: TGTGCCAGCAGTGAGCGGACAGGGGGGTTCTATGGCTACACCTTC.

V and J are TRBV6-2 or TRBV6-3 and TRBJ2-6, with a possible D match to TRBD1 (6 bases). Germline values: CDR1 MNHEY, CDR2 SVGEGT. The CDR3 extends over 18 amino acids. The V end lost 1 base, the J end lost 0 bases, and 13 bases lay between the germline ends. The CDR3 DNA is TGTGCCAGCAGTTACTACAGGGTTGTCCTCTCTGGGGCCAACGTCCTGACTTTC. Its translation is CASSYYRVVLSGANVLTF.

The CDR3 DNA sequence: TGTGCCAGCAGCTTAGACAGGGGGACCGGGGAGCTGTTTTTT. Encoded protein: CASSLDRGTGELFF. V and J are TRBV7-2 and TRBJ2-2; TRBD1 agrees at 8 bases. V lost 1 base, J lost 5 bases, and 0 bases stayed unmatched. Germline lookup yields CDR1 SGHTA and CDR2 FQGNSA. The length of the CDR3 is 14 residues.

The table lists this clone with a count of one. The CDR3 region is CAREGPGWSPLHF. The CDR3 DNA reads as TGTGCCAGGGAGGGGCCCGGCTGGTCACCCCTCCACTTT. The V call is TRBV7-2, the J call TRBJ1-6; the D gene is possibly TRBD1 (5 bases). The V and J ends lost 9 bases and 10 bases respectively, with 16 bases between them. This CDR3 is built from 13 residues. In germline, CDR1 is SGHTA, CDR2 FQGNSA.

This sequence joins TRBV10-3 and TRBJ1-2; D unresolved. Germline assignment: CDR1 ENHRY and CDR2 SYGVKD. CDR3 size: 13 residues. CDR3 in amino acids: CASMAGGGYGYTF. The CDR3 region has the DNA TGTGCTTCCATGGCGGGCGGAGGCTATGGCTACACCTTC.

This clone was counted a few times. The CDR3 sequence is CASSPLQGAQETQYF. The CDR3 DNA follows: TGTGCCAGCTCACCACTCCAGGGCGCCCAAGAGACCCAGTACTTC. The rearrangement links TRBV18 to TRBJ2-5; D might be TRBD1 (5 bases). This CDR3 has 15 residues. Germline loops: CDR1 KGHSH, CDR2 LQKENI. V lost 1 base to trimming and J lost 1 base, with 10 bases between them. The variable domain in full, with the rest retrieved from reference TRBV18 and TRBJ2-5, is NAGVMQNPRHLVRRRGQEARLRCSPMKGHSHVYWYRQLPEEGLKFMVYLQKENIIDESGMPKERFSAEFPKEGPSILRIQQVVRGDSAAYFCASSPLQGAQETQYFGPGTRLLVL.

The DNA of the CDR3 is TGTGCCAGCTCACCGGCGACTAGCGGGGGTACTTATACGCAGTATTTT. Encoded protein: CASSPATSGGTYTQYF. This chain connects TRBV18 to TRBJ2-3, with 12 bases matching TRBD2. With 3 bases clipped from V and 7 bases from J, the junction kept 8 bases outside the gene matches. This CDR3 is built from 16 residues. Germline CDR1 reads KGHSH; CDR2 reads LQKENI.

The V call is TRBV10-3, the J call TRBJ2-1; TRBD2 aligns across 13 bases. CDR3 length: 15 residues. With 9 bases clipped from V and 1 base from J, the junction kept 3 bases outside the gene matches. The germline CDR1 and CDR2 sequences are ENHRY and SYGVKD. Here the CDR3 DNA reads TGTGCCATGGCGACTAGCGGGGGGTCCTACAATGAGCAGTTCTTC. Translated: CAMATSGGSYNEQFF.

The chain employs TRBV12-3 or TRBV12-4 and TRBJ2-3; D is unresolved. Trimming cost V 3 bases and J 4 bases, with 8 bases left between them. This CDR3 is 13 amino acids long. The CDR3 reads CASSLQSADTQYF. The CDR3 DNA reads TGTGCCAGCAGTTTGCAGTCTGCAGATACGCAGTATTTT.

This clone was detected a few times. The chain couples TRBV4-2 to TRBJ1-5, with a tentative D call TRBD1 (6 bases). V lost 0 bases and J 0 bases, leaving 18 bases between the germline ends. This CDR3 is 19 amino acids long. Germline assignment: CDR1 LGHNA and CDR2 YNFKEQ. CDR3 DNA: TGTGCCAGCAGCCAAGATCCCCGAGGAGCAGGGGCTAGCAATCAGCCCCAGCATTTT. It translates to CASSQDPRGAGASNQPQHF.

This clone was counted once. The CDR3 protein is CASSPNLANYGYTF. DNA of the CDR3: TGTGCCAGCAGCCCCAACTTAGCTAACTATGGCTACACCTTC. The J gene is TRBJ1-2, the V gene TRBV11-2, with D unclear. Germline V gene lookup returns CDR1 SGHAT and CDR2 FQNNGV. The CDR3 spans 14 residues. V dropped 5 bases and J dropped 0 bases, with 10 bases sitting between them.

Comments on this clone: At one end the junction does not follow the germline gene, possibly because of a read error. J is TRBJ2-3 and V is TRBV5-1; D uncertain. CDR1 and CDR2 (germline): SGHRS, YFSETQ. There are 14 residues in the CDR3. DNA of the CDR3: TGCGTCAGCAGCTTGGCTTTTAGCACAGATACGCAGTATTTT. It encodes CVSSLAFSTDTQYF. Based on the CDR3 plus reference TRBV5-1 and TRBJ2-3, the full variable domain is KAGVTQTPRYLIKTRGQQVTLSCSPISGHRSVSWYQQTPGQGLQFLFEYFSETQRNKGNFPGRFSGRQFSNSRSEMNVSTLELGDSALYLCVSSLAFSTDTQYFGPGTRLTVL.